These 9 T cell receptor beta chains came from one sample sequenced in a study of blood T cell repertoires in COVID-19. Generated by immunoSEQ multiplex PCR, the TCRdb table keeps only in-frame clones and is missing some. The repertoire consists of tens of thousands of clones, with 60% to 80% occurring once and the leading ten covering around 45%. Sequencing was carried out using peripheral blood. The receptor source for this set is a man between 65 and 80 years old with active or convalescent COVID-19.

CDR3 in amino acids: CASSLTSRLAFGGETQYF. DNA for the CDR3: TGTGCCAGCAGCCTAACCTCTCGACTTGCATTCGGTGGGGAGACCCAGTACTTC. The genes are TRBV3-1 (or the pseudogene TRBV3-2) and TRBJ2-5; D is unclear. This CDR3 is 18 amino acids long. Germline V lookup: CDR1 LGHDT, CDR2 YNNKEL (reference sequence). V lost 4 bases and J 5 bases, leaving 26 bases between the germline ends.

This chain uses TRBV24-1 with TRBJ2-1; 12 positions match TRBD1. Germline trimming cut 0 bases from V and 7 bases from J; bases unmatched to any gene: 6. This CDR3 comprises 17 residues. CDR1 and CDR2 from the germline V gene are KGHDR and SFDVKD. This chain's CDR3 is CATSDLPGQGAGNEQFF. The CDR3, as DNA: TGTGCCACCAGTGATTTGCCGGGACAGGGGGCAGGGAATGAGCAGTTCTTC.

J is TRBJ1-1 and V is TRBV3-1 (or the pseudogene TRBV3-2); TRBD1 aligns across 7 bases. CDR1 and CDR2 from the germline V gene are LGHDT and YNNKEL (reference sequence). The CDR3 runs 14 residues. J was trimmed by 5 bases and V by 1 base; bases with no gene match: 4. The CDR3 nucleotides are TGTGCCAGCAGCCAAGTGGACAGGAGGACTGAAGCTTTCTTT. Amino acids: CASSQVDRRTEAFF.

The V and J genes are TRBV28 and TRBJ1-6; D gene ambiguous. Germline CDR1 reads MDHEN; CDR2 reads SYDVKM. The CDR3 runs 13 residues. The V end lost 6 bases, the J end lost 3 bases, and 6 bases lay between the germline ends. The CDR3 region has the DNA TGTGCCAGCAGACAAAACTATAATTCACCCCTCCACTTT. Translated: CASRQNYNSPLHF.

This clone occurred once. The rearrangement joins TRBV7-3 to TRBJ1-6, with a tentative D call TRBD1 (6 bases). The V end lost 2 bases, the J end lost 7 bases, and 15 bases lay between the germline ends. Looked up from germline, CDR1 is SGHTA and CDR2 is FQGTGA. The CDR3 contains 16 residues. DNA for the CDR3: TGTGCCAGCAGCTTACCGCCCGACAGGATCAATTCACCCCTCCACTTT. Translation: CASSLPPDRINSPLHF. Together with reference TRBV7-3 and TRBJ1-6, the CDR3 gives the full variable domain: GAGVSQTPSNKVTEKGKYVELRCDPISGHTALYWYRQSLGQGPEFLIYFQGTGAADDSGLPNDRFFAVRPEGSVSTLKIQRTERGDSAVYLCASSLPPDRINSPLHFGNGTRLTVT.

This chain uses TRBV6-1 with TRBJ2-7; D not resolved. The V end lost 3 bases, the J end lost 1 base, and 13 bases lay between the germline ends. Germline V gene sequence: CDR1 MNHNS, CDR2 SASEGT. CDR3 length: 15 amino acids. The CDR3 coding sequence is TGTGCCAGCAGTGAGGGTTCAGGATTTTCCTACGAGCAGTACTTC. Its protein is CASSEGSGFSYEQYF.

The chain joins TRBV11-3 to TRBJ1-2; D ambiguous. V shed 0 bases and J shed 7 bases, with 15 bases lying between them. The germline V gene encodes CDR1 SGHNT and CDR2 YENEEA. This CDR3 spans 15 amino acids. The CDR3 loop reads CASSLDHGVARGYTF. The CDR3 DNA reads TGTGCCAGCAGCTTAGATCATGGAGTTGCCCGTGGCTACACCTTC.

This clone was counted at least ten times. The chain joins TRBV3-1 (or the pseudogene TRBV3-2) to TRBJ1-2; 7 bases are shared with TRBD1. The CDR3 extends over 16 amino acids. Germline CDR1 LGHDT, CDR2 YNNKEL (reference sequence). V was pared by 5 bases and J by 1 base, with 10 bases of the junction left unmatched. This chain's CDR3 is CASSYASDRRNYGYTF. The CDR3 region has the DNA TGTGCCAGCAGCTACGCGTCGGACAGGCGTAACTATGGCTACACCTTC.

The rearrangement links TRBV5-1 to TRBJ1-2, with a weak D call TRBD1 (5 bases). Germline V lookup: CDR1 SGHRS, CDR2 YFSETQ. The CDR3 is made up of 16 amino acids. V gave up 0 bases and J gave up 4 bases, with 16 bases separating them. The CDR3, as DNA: TGCGCCAGCAGCTTGGTGACGGGGGGTTCTGGCTATGGCTACACCTTC. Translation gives CASSLVTGGSGYGYTF.